This entry describes one T cell receptor beta chain. Adults between roughly 18 and 89 years of age took part from some 25 US areas. The sample originates from a study of blood T cell repertoires in COVID-19. Authors' methods: How many nucleated cells were present was estimated from reference gene primer amplification. Here immunoSEQ multiplex PCR was the method, and the copy in TCRdb shows in-frame clones only, minus some. V and J calls and clone size are copied from that table; D and trimming were computed from the DNA. The data contain 350,000 to 450,000 clones, roughly nine tenths of them singletons. Trimming stripped 1 base from V and 10 bases from J, with 14 bases between. The CDR3 sequence is 15 residues long. Germline values: CDR1 SGHTA, CDR2 FQGNSA.

The chain combines TRBV7-2 with TRBJ1-6, with D uncertain. Sequencing was performed on PBMCs or T cells enriched from blood (not recorded which). The clonotype was recovered from a woman aged 25 to 39 who had recovered from COVID-19. CDR3 nucleotides: TGTGCCAGCAGCTTAGGTCAAGGAGGGAGGTCACCCCTCCACTTT. Translating gives CASSLGQGGRSPLHF.